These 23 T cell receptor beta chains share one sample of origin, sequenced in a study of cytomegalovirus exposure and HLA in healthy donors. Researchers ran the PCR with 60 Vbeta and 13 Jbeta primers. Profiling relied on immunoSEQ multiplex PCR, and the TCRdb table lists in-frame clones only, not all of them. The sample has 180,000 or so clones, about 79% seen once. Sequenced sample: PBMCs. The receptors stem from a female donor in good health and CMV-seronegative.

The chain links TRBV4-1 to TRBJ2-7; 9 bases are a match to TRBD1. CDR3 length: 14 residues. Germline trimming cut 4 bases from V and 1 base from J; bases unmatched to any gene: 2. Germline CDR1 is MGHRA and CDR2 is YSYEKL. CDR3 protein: CASSLDRGSYEQYF. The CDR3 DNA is TGCGCCAGCAGCCTGGACAGGGGTTCCTACGAGCAGTACTTC.

CDR3 amino acids: CASSYSSSGLGGELFF. For the CDR3, the DNA is TGTGCCAGCAGTTACTCGAGTAGCGGGTTAGGCGGGGAGCTGTTTTTT. The chain is built from TRBV6-5 and TRBJ2-2, with 7 bases aligning to TRBD2. CDR3 length equals 16 residues. V was pared by 0 bases and J by 7 bases, with 8 bases of the junction left unmatched. Germline lookup yields CDR1 MNHEY and CDR2 SVGAGI.

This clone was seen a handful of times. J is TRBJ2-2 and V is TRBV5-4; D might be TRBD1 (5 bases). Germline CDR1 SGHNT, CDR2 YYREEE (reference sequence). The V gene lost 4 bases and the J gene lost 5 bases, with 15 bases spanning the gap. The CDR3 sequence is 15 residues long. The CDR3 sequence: CASSLQGFLTGELFF. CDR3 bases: TGTGCCAGCAGCCTTCAGGGTTTTCTAACCGGGGAGCTGTTTTTT.

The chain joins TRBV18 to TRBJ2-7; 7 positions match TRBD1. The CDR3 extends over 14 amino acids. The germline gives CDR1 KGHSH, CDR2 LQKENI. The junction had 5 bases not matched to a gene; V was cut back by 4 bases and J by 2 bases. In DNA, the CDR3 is TGTGCCAGCTCACGCGGAGACAGGGCCTACGAGCAGTACTTC. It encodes CASSRGDRAYEQYF.

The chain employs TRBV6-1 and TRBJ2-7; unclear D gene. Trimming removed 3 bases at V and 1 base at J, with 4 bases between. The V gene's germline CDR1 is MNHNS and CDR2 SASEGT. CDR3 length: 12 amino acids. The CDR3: CASSESSYEQYF. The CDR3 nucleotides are TGTGCCAGCAGTGAGTCGTCCTACGAGCAGTACTTC.

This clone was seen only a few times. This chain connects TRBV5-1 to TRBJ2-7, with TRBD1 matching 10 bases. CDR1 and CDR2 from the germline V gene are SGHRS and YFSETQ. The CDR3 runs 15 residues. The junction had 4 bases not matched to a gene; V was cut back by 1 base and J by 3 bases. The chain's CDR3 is CASSLMTGGIYEQYF. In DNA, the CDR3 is TGCGCCAGCAGCTTGATGACAGGGGGCATCTACGAGCAGTACTTC. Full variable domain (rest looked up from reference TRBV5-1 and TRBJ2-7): KAGVTQTPRYLIKTRGQQVTLSCSPISGHRSVSWYQQTPGQGLQFLFEYFSETQRNKGNFPGRFSGRQFSNSRSEMNVSTLELGDSALYLCASSLMTGGIYEQYFGPGTRLTVT.

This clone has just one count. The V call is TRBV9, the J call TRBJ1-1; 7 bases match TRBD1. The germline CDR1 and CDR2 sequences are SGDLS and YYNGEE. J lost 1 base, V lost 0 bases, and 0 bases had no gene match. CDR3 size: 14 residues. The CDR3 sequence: CASSVGTGNTEAFF. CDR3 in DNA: TGTGCCAGCAGCGTAGGGACAGGGAACACTGAAGCTTTCTTT.

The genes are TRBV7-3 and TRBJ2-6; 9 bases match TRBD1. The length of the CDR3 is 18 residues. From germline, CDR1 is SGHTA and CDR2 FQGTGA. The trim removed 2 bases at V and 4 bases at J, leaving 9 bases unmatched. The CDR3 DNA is TGTGCCAGCAGCTTACCCACGACAGGGGGGGTAGGGGCCAACGTCCTGACTTTC. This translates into CASSLPTTGGVGANVLTF.

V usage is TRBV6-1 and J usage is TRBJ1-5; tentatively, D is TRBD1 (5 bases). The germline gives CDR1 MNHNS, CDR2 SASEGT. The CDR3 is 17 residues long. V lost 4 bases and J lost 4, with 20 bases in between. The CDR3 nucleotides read TGTGCCAGCAGTGCACCTTTGGGGGGGGTGCAAAATCAGCCCCAGCATTTT. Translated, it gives CASSAPLGGVQNQPQHF.

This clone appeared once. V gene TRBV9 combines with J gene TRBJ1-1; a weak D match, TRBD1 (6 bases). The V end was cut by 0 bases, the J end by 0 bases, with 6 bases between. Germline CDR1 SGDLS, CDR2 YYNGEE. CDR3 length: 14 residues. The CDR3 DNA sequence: TGTGCCAGCAGCGTAGGGACAGTGAACACTGAAGCTTTCTTT. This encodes CASSVGTVNTEAFF.

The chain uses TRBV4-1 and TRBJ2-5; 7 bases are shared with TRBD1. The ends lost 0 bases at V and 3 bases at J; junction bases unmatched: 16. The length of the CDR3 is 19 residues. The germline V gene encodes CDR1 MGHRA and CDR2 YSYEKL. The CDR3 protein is CASSQDRNRGIGREETQYF. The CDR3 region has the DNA TGCGCCAGCAGCCAAGATCGGAACAGGGGAATTGGAAGAGAAGAGACCCAGTACTTC.

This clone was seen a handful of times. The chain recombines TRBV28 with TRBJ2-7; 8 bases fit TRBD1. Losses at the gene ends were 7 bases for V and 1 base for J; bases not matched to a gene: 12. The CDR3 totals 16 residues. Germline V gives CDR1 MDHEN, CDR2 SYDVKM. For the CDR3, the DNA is TGTGCCAGCACCAGATCCAGGGGGCGGCCTTCCTACGAGCAGTACTTC. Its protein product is CASTRSRGRPSYEQYF.

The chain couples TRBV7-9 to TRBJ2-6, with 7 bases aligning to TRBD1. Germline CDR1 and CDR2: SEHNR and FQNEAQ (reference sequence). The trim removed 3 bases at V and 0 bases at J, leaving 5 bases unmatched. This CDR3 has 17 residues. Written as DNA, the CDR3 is TGTGCCAGCAGCTTCACAGGGGCCATCTCTGGGGCCAACGTCCTGACTTTC. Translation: CASSFTGAISGANVLTF.

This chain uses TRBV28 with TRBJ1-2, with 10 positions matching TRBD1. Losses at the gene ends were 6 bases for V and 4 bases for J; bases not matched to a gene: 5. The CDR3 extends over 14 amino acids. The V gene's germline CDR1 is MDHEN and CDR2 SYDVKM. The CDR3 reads CASRGQGTSYGYTF. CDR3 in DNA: TGTGCCAGCAGGGGACAGGGGACGAGCTATGGCTACACCTTC.

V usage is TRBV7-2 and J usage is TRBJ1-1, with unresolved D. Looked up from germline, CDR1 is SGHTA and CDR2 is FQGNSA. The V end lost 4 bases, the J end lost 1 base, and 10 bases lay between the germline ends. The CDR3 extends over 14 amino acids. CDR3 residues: CASSSPRRNTEAFF. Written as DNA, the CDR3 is TGTGCCAGCAGCTCCCCCCGGAGGAACACTGAAGCTTTCTTT.

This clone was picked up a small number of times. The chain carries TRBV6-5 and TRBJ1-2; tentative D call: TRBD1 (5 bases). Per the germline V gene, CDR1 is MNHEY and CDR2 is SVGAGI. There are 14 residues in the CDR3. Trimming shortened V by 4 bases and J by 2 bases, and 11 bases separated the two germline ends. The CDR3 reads CASSWGGENYGYTF. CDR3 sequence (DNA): TGTGCCAGCAGTTGGGGGGGGGAAAACTATGGCTACACCTTC.

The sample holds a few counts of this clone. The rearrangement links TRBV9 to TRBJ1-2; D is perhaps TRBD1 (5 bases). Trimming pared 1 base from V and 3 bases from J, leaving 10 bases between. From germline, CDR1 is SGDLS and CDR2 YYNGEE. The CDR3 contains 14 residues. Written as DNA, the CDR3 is TGTGCCAGCAGCGTACAGGGCCTCTACTATGGCTACACCTTC. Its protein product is CASSVQGLYYGYTF.

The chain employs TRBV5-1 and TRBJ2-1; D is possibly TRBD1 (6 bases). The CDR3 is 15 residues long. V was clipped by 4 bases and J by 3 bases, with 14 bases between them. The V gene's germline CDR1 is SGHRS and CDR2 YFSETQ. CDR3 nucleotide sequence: TGCGCCAGCAGCGTGGGACACGTGGGCTACAATGAGCAGTTCTTC. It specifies CASSVGHVGYNEQFF.

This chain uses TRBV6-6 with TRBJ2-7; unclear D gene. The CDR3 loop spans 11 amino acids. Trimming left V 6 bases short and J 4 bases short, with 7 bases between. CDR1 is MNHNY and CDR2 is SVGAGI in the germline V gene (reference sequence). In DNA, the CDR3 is TGTGCCAGCAGCCCTAGTTACGAGCAGTACTTC. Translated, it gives CASSPSYEQYF.

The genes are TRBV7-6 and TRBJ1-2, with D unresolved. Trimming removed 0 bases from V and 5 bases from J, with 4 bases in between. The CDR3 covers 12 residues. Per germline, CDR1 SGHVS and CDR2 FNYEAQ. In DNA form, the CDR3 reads TGTGCCAGCAGCTTAGCCGGGTATGGCTACACCTTC. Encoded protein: CASSLAGYGYTF.

The CDR3 loop reads CASRDRGSAKNIQYF. In nucleotides, the CDR3 is TGTGCCAGCAGGGACAGGGGATCAGCCAAAAACATTCAGTACTTC. The chain uses TRBV28 and TRBJ2-4, with 9 bases that match TRBD1. The CDR3 runs 15 residues. V shed 6 bases, J shed 0 bases, and the junction held 3 bases outside the gene matches. Per the germline V gene, CDR1 is MDHEN and CDR2 is SYDVKM.

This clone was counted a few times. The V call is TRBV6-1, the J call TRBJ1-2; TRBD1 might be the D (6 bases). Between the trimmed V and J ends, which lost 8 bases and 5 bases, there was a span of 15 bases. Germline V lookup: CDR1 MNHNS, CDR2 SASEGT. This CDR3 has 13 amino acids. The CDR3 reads CASARAGAYGYTF. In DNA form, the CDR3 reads TGTGCCAGCGCCCGGGCAGGGGCTTATGGCTACACCTTC.

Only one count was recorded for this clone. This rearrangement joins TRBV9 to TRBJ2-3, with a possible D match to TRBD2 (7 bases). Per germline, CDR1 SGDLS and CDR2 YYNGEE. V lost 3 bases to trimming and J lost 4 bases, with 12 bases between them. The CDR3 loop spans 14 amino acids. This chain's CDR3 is CASSGGGRPDTQYF. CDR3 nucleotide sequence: TGTGCCAGCAGCGGGGGGGGGCGACCAGATACGCAGTATTTT.